These 13 T cell receptor beta chains came from one sample sequenced in a study of blood T cells in healthy people across ages. A second roughly 6 to 11 cycle PCR used barcoded and J-beta primers. TCRdb reprocessed the 5' RACE reads with MiXCR, giving one entry per CDR3 protein. The sample carries 600,000 to 650,000 distinct CDR3 sequences, 58% recorded once. Sequencing input: blood. All receptors come from a man between 60 and 70 years old in good health.

The J gene is TRBJ1-2, the V gene TRBV18, with 7 bases lining up with TRBD1. Trimming removed 0 bases from V and 3 bases from J; junction bases left unmatched: 10. CDR1 is KGHSH, CDR2 LQKENI, per germline. The CDR3 totals 17 residues. This CDR3 is CASSPPQTGLIDYGYTF. CDR3 DNA: TGTGCCAGCTCACCACCTCAGACAGGGTTAATCGACTATGGCTACACCTTC.

The chain has TRBV6-1 and TRBJ2-5, with 15 bases identical to TRBD2. V lost 6 bases and J lost 9; bases outside the gene matches: 8. Germline V CDR1 and CDR2: MNHNS, SASEGT. This CDR3 contains 15 residues. The CDR3 bases are TGTGCCAGCAGGGGAGGACTAGCGGGGGGGCGTGCCCAGTACTTC. It specifies CASRGGLAGGRAQYF.

The J gene is TRBJ1-1, the V gene TRBV20-1; weak D call: TRBD1 (5 bases). Germline CDR1 is DFQATT and CDR2 is SNEGSKA (reference sequence). V was cut by 0 bases and J by 5 bases, with 16 bases left in between. The CDR3 spans 15 residues. CDR3: CSAREPFGGGTEAFF. The CDR3 coding sequence is TGCAGTGCTAGAGAGCCCTTTGGGGGAGGAACTGAAGCTTTCTTT.

V gene TRBV7-9 combines with J gene TRBJ2-3; unclear D gene. Looked up from germline, CDR1 is SEHNR and CDR2 is FQNEAQ (reference sequence). This CDR3 is built from 10 residues. V dropped 5 bases and J dropped 6 bases, with 3 bases sitting between them. The chain's CDR3 is CASSRDTQYF. The CDR3 nucleotides read TGTGCCAGCAGCCGGGATACGCAGTATTTT.

The V and J genes are TRBV29-1 and TRBJ2-3; TRBD1 matches at 7 bases. This CDR3 comprises 15 residues. J gave up 1 base and V 3 bases, and 7 bases lay outside the gene matches. The germline V gene has CDR1 SQVTM and CDR2 ANQGSEA. CDR3 nucleotides: TGCAGCGTTGAGGGCGGACAGGCAGGCACAGATACGCAGTATTTT. It specifies CSVEGGQAGTDTQYF.

The rearrangement uses TRBV5-1 and TRBJ2-5; the match to TRBD2 covers 10 bases. Losses at the gene ends were 3 bases for V and 2 bases for J; bases not matched to a gene: 4. Germline V gene sequence: CDR1 SGHRS, CDR2 YFSETQ. CDR3 size: 15 residues. The CDR3 nucleotides read TGCGCCAGCAGCTGGGGACTAGCGCCACAAGAGACCCAGTACTTC. This gives the protein CASSWGLAPQETQYF.

Turning to this clonotype: A much larger clone differs from this one at a single base, so this may be a read error. The chain links TRBV12-3 or TRBV12-4 to TRBJ1-2; no clear D. The CDR3 runs 12 residues. V was shortened by 6 bases and J by 5 bases, with 10 bases between the two germline ends. The CDR3: CASSWPTYGYTF. The DNA of the CDR3 is TGTGCCAGCAGCTGGCCCACTTATGGCTACACCTTC.

This chain uses TRBV2 with TRBJ2-6; D is undetermined. Trimming cost V 5 bases and J 0 bases, with 11 bases left between them. Germline values: CDR1 SNHLY, CDR2 FYNNEI. The CDR3 runs 16 residues. The CDR3 region is CASSSLMDSGANVLTF. The CDR3 nucleotides read TGTGCCAGCAGTTCCCTTATGGACTCTGGGGCCAACGTCCTGACTTTC.

This clonotype was detected a few times. The chain is built from TRBV2 and TRBJ2-7; TRBD1 is a possible D gene (6 bases). The germline V gene encodes CDR1 SNHLY and CDR2 FYNNEI. This CDR3 spans 17 amino acids. V was pared by 3 bases and J by 4 bases, with 22 bases between. CDR3 in amino acids: CASSDGAAGTRNYEQYF. CDR3 sequence (DNA): TGTGCCAGCAGTGACGGCGCCGCCGGGACAAGAAATTACGAGCAGTACTTC.

The J gene is TRBJ1-2, the V gene TRBV14; TRBD1 matches 8 bases. Unmatched junction bases numbered 7, after V lost 1 base and J lost 6 bases. The CDR3 has 15 residues. The V gene's germline CDR1 is SGHDN and CDR2 FVKESK. CDR3: CASSQVRTGINGYTF. The CDR3 DNA is TGTGCCAGCAGCCAAGTTCGGACAGGGATTAATGGCTACACCTTC.

This clonotype has just one count. The rearrangement links TRBV10-3 to TRBJ1-2; 9 nucleotides agree with TRBD1. The junction had 3 bases not matched to a gene; V was cut back by 3 bases and J by 4 bases. The CDR3 length is 14 residues. Germline loops: CDR1 ENHRY, CDR2 SYGVKD. CDR3 region: CAISEGTGSYGYTF. DNA for the CDR3: TGTGCCATCAGTGAAGGGACAGGGAGCTATGGCTACACCTTC.

V usage is TRBV28 and J usage is TRBJ2-2; TRBD1 agrees at 7 bases. The CDR3 runs to 14 residues. Germline-derived CDR1 and CDR2 are MDHEN and SYDVKM. The V gene end was trimmed by 6 bases and the J gene end by 3 bases; junction bases not matched to a gene: 4. The CDR3 reads CASRSGGDTGELFF. The CDR3 DNA sequence: TGTGCCAGCAGGTCAGGGGGAGACACCGGGGAGCTGTTTTTT. The full variable domain, its missing parts supplied by reference TRBV28 and TRBJ2-2, is DVKVTQSSRYLVKRTGEKVFLECVQDMDHENMFWYRQDPGLGLRLIYFSYDVKMKEKGDIPEGYSVSREKKERFSLILESASTNQTSMYLCASRSGGDTGELFFGEGSRLTVL.

V and J are TRBV6-6 and TRBJ2-1; 9 nucleotides agree with TRBD1. The CDR3 has 15 amino acids. Germline V gene lookup returns CDR1 MNHNY and CDR2 SVGAGI (reference sequence). V lost 6 bases and J lost 5; bases outside the gene matches: 8. This CDR3 is CASRHAGQGDNEQFF. The CDR3 DNA sequence: TGTGCCAGCAGGCATGCGGGACAGGGAGACAATGAGCAGTTCTTC.